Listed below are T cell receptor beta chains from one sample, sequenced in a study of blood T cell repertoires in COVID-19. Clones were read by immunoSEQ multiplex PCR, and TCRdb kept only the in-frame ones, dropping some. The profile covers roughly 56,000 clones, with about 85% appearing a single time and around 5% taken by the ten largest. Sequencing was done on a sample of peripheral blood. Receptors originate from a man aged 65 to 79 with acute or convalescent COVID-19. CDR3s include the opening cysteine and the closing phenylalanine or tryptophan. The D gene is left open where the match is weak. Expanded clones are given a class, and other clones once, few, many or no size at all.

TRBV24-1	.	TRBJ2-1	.	CATSDGGKNEQFF	TGTGCCACCAGTGATGGGGGGAAAAATGAGCAGTTCTTC
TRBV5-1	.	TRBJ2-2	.	CASSLGGSTNTGELFF	TGCGCCAGCAGCTTGGGAGGCAGCACGAACACCGGGGAGCTGTTTTTT
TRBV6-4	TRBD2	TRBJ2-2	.	CASSPLGGTTNTGELFF	TGTGCCAGCAGCCCCCTCGGGGGGACGACGAACACCGGGGAGCTGTTTTTT
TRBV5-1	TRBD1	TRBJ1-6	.	CASSFMTGGPSPLHF	TGCGCCAGCAGTTTCATGACAGGGGGCCCCTCTCCCCTCCACTTT
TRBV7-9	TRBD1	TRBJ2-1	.	CASRIHSDRDAQFF	TGTGCCAGCAGGATTCACAGCGACAGGGATGCGCAGTTCTTC
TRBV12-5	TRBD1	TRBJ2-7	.	CASGLDLTGTGKNEQYF	TGTGCTAGTGGTTTGGACCTCACCGGGACAGGGAAGAACGAGCAGTACTTC
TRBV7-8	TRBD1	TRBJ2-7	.	CASIPALDRSYEQYF	TGTGCCAGCATCCCCGCCCTGGACAGGAGCTACGAGCAGTACTTC
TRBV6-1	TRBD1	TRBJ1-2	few	CASSETPTGGVSHGYTF	TGTGCCAGCAGTGAGACCCCCACAGGGGGCGTATCTCATGGCTACACCTTC
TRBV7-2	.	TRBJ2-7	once	CASSLGAVSYEQYF	TGTGCCAGCAGCTTGGGGGCGGTTTCCTACGAGCAGTACTTC
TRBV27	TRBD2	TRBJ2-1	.	CASRSSGGPRWDEQFF	TGTGCCAGCAGATCTAGCGGGGGGCCCCGTTGGGATGAGCAGTTCTTC
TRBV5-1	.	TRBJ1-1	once	CASSLVPTVTMNTEAFF	TGCGCCAGCAGCTTGGTTCCCACAGTGACCATGAACACTGAAGCTTTCTTT
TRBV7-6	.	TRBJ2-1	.	CASSLDPSHYNEQFF	TGTGCCAGCAGCTTAGACCCTAGCCACTACAATGAGCAGTTCTTC
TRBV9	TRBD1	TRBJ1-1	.	CASSEETGANTEAFF	TGTGCCAGCAGCGAGGAGACAGGGGCGAACACTGAAGCTTTCTTT
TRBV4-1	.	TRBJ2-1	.	CASSAGESYNEQFF	TGCGCCAGCAGCGCAGGGGAATCCTACAATGAGCAGTTCTTC
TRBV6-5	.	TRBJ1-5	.	CASSYGSQQGPQHF	TGTGCCAGCAGTTACGGGAGCCAGCAAGGGCCCCAGCATTTT
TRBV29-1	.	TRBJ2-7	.	CSVLKLADEQYF	TGCAGCGTTCTTAAGCTAGCTGATGAGCAGTACTTC
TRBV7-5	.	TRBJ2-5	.	CARSLLATLRPEETQYF	TGTGCCAGAAGCTTATTAGCCACCCTGAGACCCGAAGAGACCCAGTACTTC
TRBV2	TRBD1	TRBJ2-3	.	CASSRDRGTDTQYF	TGTGCCAGCAGCCGGGACAGGGGCACAGATACGCAGTATTTT
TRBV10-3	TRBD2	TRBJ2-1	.	CAISGSEAGGNNEQFF	TGTGCCATCAGTGGTTCTGAGGCGGGGGGGAACAATGAGCAGTTCTTC
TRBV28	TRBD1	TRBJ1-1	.	CASSSPGGNTEAFF	TGTGCCAGCAGTTCCCCAGGGGGCAACACTGAAGCTTTCTTT
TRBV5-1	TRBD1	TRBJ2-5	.	CASSSGQGARQETQYF	TGCGCCAGCAGCTCCGGACAGGGGGCCCGTCAAGAGACCCAGTACTTC
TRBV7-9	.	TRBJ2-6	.	CASRRTASGANVLTF	TGTGCCAGCAGACGGACAGCCTCTGGGGCCAACGTCCTGACTTTC
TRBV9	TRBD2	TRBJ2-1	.	CASSVYTSGNEQFF	TGTGCCAGCAGCGTATATACTAGCGGCAATGAGCAGTTCTTC
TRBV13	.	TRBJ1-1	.	CASDTYHTEAFF	TGTGCCAGTGACACCTACCACACTGAAGCTTTCTTT
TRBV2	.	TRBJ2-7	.	CASSEDTWGEQYF	TGTGCCAGCAGTGAGGACACCTGGGGCGAGCAGTACTTC
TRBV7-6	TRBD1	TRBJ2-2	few	CASSSTGGRDTGELFF	TGTGCCAGCAGCTCCACAGGGGGCCGGGACACCGGGGAGCTGTTTTTT
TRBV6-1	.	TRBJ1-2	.	CASSEGPRGYGYTF	TGTGCCAGCAGTGAAGGTCCCCGCGGCTATGGCTACACCTTC
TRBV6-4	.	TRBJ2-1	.	CASSDGGPIDCEQFF	TGTGCCAGCAGTGACGGGGGCCCCATAGACTGTGAGCAGTTCTTC
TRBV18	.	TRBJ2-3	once	CASSPQQGARIDTQYF	TGTGCCAGCTCACCACAACAGGGAGCTCGGATCGATACGCAGTATTTT
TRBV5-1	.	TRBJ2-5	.	CASSVTVLQETQYF	TGCGCCAGCAGCGTTACAGTGCTCCAAGAGACCCAGTACTTC
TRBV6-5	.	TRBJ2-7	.	CASGAGISYEQYF	TGTGCCAGCGGGGCAGGGATCTCCTACGAGCAGTACTTC
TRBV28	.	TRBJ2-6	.	CASRAPSGANVLTF	TGTGCCAGCAGGGCACCCTCTGGGGCCAACGTCCTGACTTTC
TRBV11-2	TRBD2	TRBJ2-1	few	CASSSLGLAGEQFF	TGTGCCAGCAGCTCCCTGGGACTAGCGGGGGAGCAGTTCTTC
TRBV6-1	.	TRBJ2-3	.	CASSESYSTDTQYF	TGTGCCAGCAGTGAGTCCTATAGCACAGATACGCAGTATTTT
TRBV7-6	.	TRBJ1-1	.	CASSSTMNTEAFF	TGTGCCAGCAGCTCAACTATGAACACTGAAGCTTTCTTT
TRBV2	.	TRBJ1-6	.	CASSEGTGNSPLHF	TGTGCCAGCAGTGAAGGGACTGGTAATTCACCCCTCCACTTT
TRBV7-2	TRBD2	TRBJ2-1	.	CASSFWTGLAGNEQFF	TGTGCCAGCAGCTTTTGGACGGGGCTAGCGGGCAATGAGCAGTTCTTC
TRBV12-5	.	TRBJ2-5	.	CASGSGGETQYF	TGTGCTAGTGGTTCAGGGGGGGAGACCCAGTACTTC
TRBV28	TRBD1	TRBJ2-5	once	CASSLPQGAETQYF	TGTGCCAGCAGTTTACCCCAGGGGGCAGAGACCCAGTACTTC
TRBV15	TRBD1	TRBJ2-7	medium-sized	CATSREDRGLTYEQYF	TGTGCCACCAGCAGAGAGGACAGGGGGCTTACCTACGAGCAGTACTTC
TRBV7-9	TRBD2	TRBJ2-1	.	CASSPFLAGLYNEQFF	TGTGCCAGCAGCCCCTTTCTAGCGGGGCTCTACAATGAGCAGTTCTTC